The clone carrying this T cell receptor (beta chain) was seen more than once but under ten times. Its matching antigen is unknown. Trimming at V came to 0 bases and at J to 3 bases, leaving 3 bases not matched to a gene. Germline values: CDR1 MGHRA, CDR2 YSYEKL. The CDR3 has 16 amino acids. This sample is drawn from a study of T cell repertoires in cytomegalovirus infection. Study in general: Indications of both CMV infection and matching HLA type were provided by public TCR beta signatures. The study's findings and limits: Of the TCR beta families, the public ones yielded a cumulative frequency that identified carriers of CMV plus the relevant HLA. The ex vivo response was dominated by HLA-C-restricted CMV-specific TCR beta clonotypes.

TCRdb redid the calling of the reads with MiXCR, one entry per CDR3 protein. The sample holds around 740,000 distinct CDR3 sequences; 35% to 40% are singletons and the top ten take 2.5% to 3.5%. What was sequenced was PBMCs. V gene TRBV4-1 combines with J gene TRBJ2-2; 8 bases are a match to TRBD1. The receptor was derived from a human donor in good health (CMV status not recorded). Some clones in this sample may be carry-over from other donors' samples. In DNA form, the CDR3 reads TGCGCCAGCAGCCAAGATCACAGGGGGTACACCGGGGAGCTGTTTTTT. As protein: CASSQDHRGYTGELFF.